This T cell receptor beta chain appears in the sequencing data of a study of blood T cell repertoires in COVID-19. Assay used: immunoSEQ multiplex PCR; TCRdb lists only in-frame clones, some missing. The sample lists some 320,000 clones; around nine tenths were seen once. This receptor was obtained from a woman between 25 and 40 years old with COVID-19, enrolled during active disease. Sequencing used peripheral blood.

The chain's CDR3 is CAWAPRGNQPQHF. CDR3 sequence (DNA): TGTGCCTGGGCCCCCAGGGGGAATCAGCCCCAGCATTTT. The chain couples TRBV30 to TRBJ1-5, with TRBD1 matching 7 bases. Germline V CDR1 and CDR2: GTSNPN, SVGIG (reference sequence). The CDR3 runs 13 residues. The ends lost 5 bases at V and 4 bases at J; junction bases unmatched: 5.